A single sample is the source of the 26 T cell receptor beta chains below, sequenced in a study of blood T cell repertoires in COVID-19. Some clones are missing from TCRdb's copy, which holds only in-frame ones; the method was immunoSEQ multiplex PCR. Of about 330,000 clones listed, around 86% are singletons. Sequencing was performed on PBMCs or T cells enriched from blood (not recorded which). These receptors all stem from a young woman who had recovered from COVID-19.

This sequence joins TRBV11-2 and TRBJ2-3; D perhaps matches TRBD2 (6 bases). With 1 base removed from V and 6 bases from J, the gap between germline ends came to 26 bases. Germline V gives CDR1 SGHAT, CDR2 FQNNGV. The CDR3 is made up of 19 amino acids. The CDR3 here is CASSLAVWGRYLGGDTQYF. The CDR3 DNA is TGTGCCAGCAGCTTAGCAGTTTGGGGACGGTACCTTGGGGGGGATACGCAGTATTTT.

The chain is built from TRBV18 and TRBJ1-5; D possibly corresponds to TRBD1 (5 bases). The CDR3 runs to 14 residues. Trimming removed 0 bases from V and 6 bases from J, with 9 bases in between. Germline V CDR1 and CDR2: KGHSH, LQKENI. CDR3 sequence (DNA): TGTGCCAGCTCACCACCGGGGGGAACTCAGCCCCAGCATTTT. This gives the protein CASSPPGGTQPQHF.

This sequence joins TRBV5-8 and TRBJ1-1, with TRBD1 matching 9 bases. The V and J ends lost 4 bases and 1 base, in that order; junction bases with no gene match: 5. The germline CDR1 and CDR2 sequences are SGHTS and YDEGEE. The CDR3 has 15 residues. In DNA form, the CDR3 reads TGTGCCAGCAGCCCCCGGACAGGGGCGAACACTGAAGCTTTCTTT. It translates to CASSPRTGANTEAFF.

This chain uses TRBV30 with TRBJ1-1; no reliable D call. The CDR3 contains 12 residues. Looked up from germline, CDR1 is GTSNPN and CDR2 is SVGIG (reference sequence). V shed 4 bases and J shed 7 bases, with 13 bases lying between them. In DNA, the CDR3 is TGTGCCTGGATCCCCGGCCAGGTTGAAGCTTTCTTT. Translation gives CAWIPGQVEAFF.

This chain links TRBV4-1 with TRBJ1-2, with TRBD1 as a possible D gene (6 bases). Germline V gene lookup returns CDR1 MGHRA and CDR2 YSYEKL. This CDR3 is 18 amino acids long. V lost 0 bases, J lost 3 bases, and 20 bases lay in between. The CDR3 loop is CASSQDAARGGGYYGYTF. The CDR3 region has the DNA TGCGCCAGCAGCCAAGATGCAGCAAGAGGCGGGGGCTACTATGGCTACACCTTC.

The rearrangement uses TRBV24-1 and TRBJ2-1; 11 nucleotides agree with TRBD2. Germline trimming cut 4 bases from V and 7 bases from J; bases unmatched to any gene: 8. The V gene's germline CDR1 is KGHDR and CDR2 SFDVKD. CDR3 length: 16 amino acids. The CDR3 DNA reads as TGTGCCACCAGTGACTATAGCGGGAGGGCCGCAAATGAGCAGTTCTTC. Translating gives CATSDYSGRAANEQFF.

The chain joins TRBV4-1 to TRBJ1-1; perhaps TRBD1 as D (5 bases). Between the trimmed V and J ends, which lost 4 bases and 0 bases, there was a span of 12 bases. This CDR3 spans 15 amino acids. The germline gives CDR1 MGHRA, CDR2 YSYEKL. Here the CDR3 DNA reads TGCGCCAGCAGCCGAGGAAAACAGGTGAACACTGAAGCTTTCTTT. This codes for CASSRGKQVNTEAFF.

This clone appeared a single time. The rearrangement uses TRBV5-4 and TRBJ1-1; D is possibly TRBD1 (5 bases). Trimming left V 0 bases short and J 5 bases short, with 11 bases between. CDR3 length: 14 residues. The germline gives CDR1 SGHNT, CDR2 YYREEE (reference sequence). CDR3 region: CASSLGGARTEAFF. The CDR3 nucleotides are TGTGCCAGCAGCTTGGGGGGCGCGAGGACTGAAGCTTTCTTT. The variable domain in full, with the rest retrieved from reference TRBV5-4 and TRBJ1-1, is ETGVTQSPTHLIKTRGQQVTLRCSSQSGHNTVSWYQQALGQGPQFIFQYYREEENGRGNFPPRFSGLQFPNYSSELNVNALELDDSALYLCASSLGGARTEAFFGQGTRLTVV.

V usage is TRBV6-5 and J usage is TRBJ1-5; D not certain. This CDR3 has 15 residues. The germline CDR1 and CDR2 sequences are MNHEY and SVGAGI. Trimming pared 2 bases from V and 0 bases from J, leaving 8 bases between. CDR3 DNA sequence: TGTGCCAGCAGTTACCGGTCCGGTAGCAATCAGCCCCAGCATTTT. It is translated as CASSYRSGSNQPQHF.

This chain links TRBV7-9 with TRBJ1-1; TRBD1 agrees at 8 bases. The junction had 6 bases not matched to a gene; V was cut back by 4 bases and J by 8 bases. The CDR3 covers 13 residues. The germline CDR1 and CDR2 sequences are SEHNR and FQNEAQ (reference sequence). The CDR3 nucleotides read TGTGCCAGCAGCTGGGACAGGTCGAGGGAAGCTTTCTTT. The encoded protein is CASSWDRSREAFF.

The J gene is TRBJ1-2, the V gene TRBV11-2, with a tentative D call TRBD1 (6 bases). This CDR3 is 14 amino acids long. Trimming took off 0 bases at V and 8 bases at J, with 13 bases between the two ends. The V gene's germline CDR1 is SGHAT and CDR2 FQNNGV. This chain's CDR3 is CASSLDVAGEGYTF. The CDR3 DNA sequence: TGTGCCAGCAGCTTAGATGTAGCAGGGGAGGGCTACACCTTC. Complete variable domain (other parts from reference TRBV11-2 and TRBJ1-2): EAGVAQSPRYKIIEKRQSVAFWCNPISGHATLYWYQQILGQGPKLLIQFQNNGVVDDSQLPKDRFSAERLKGVDSTLKIQPAKLEDSAVYLCASSLDVAGEGYTFGSGTRLTVV.

The J gene is TRBJ1-5, the V gene TRBV29-1, with 8 bases aligning to TRBD1. Trimming took 5 bases from V and 5 from J; bases not matched to a gene: 2. The germline gives CDR1 SQVTM, CDR2 ANQGSEA. This CDR3 has 12 amino acids. The CDR3 DNA reads TGCAGCGTTCAGGGGGCAGATCAGCCCCAGCATTTT. Encoded protein: CSVQGADQPQHF.

V and J are TRBV10-2 and TRBJ1-2; 7 nucleotides align to TRBD1. With 4 bases clipped from V and 5 bases from J, the junction kept 4 bases outside the gene matches. Germline CDR1 WSHSY, CDR2 SAAADI. The CDR3 sequence is 13 residues long. The CDR3 reads CASSGTGVYGYTF. The CDR3 DNA is TGCGCCAGCAGTGGGACAGGCGTTTATGGCTACACCTTC.

V is TRBV6-5 and J is TRBJ1-5; D remains unclear. The V end was cut by 8 bases, the J end by 2 bases, with 13 bases between. From germline, CDR1 is MNHEY and CDR2 SVGAGI. The length of the CDR3 is 14 residues. CDR3 region: CASGGLGGNQPQHF. The CDR3 bases are TGTGCCAGCGGAGGCCTTGGGGGCAATCAGCCCCAGCATTTT.

This clone appeared a single time. J is TRBJ1-1 and V is TRBV7-9; no definite D call. The CDR3 has 12 residues. V was clipped by 1 base and J by 10 bases, with 10 bases between them. Germline V gene data show CDR1 as SEHNR and CDR2 as FQNEAQ (reference sequence). CDR3 DNA sequence: TGTGCCAGCAGCTTAGTACCGTCGGTAGCTTTCTTT. It is translated as CASSLVPSVAFF.

The sample holds many counts of this clone. V and J are TRBV7-9 and TRBJ1-1; D might be TRBD1 (5 bases). This CDR3 spans 15 amino acids. The V gene lost 3 bases and the J gene lost 1 base, with 12 bases spanning the gap. The germline V gene has CDR1 SEHNR and CDR2 FQNEAQ (reference sequence). The CDR3 nucleotides read TGTGCCAGCAGCTTCTTAACGGGGGGGAACACTGAAGCTTTCTTT. Translation gives CASSFLTGGNTEAFF. Complete variable domain (other parts from reference TRBV7-9 and TRBJ1-1): DTGVSQNPRHKITKRGQNVTFRCDPISEHNRLYWYRQTLGQGPEFLTYFQNEAQLEKSRLLSDRFSAERPKGSFSTLEIQRTEQGDSAMYLCASSFLTGGNTEAFFGQGTRLTVV.

The V and J genes are TRBV28 and TRBJ2-3; 7 nucleotides agree with TRBD2. Germline V gives CDR1 MDHEN, CDR2 SYDVKM. V shed 5 bases, J shed 3 bases, and the junction held 14 bases outside the gene matches. The CDR3 loop spans 17 amino acids. The CDR3 DNA sequence: TGTGCCAGCAGTCCTCATGGGGGGGGAGTAACAACAGATACGCAGTATTTT. It codes for CASSPHGGGVTTDTQYF.

The chain couples TRBV25-1 to TRBJ2-7; 11 nucleotides align to TRBD1. Germline CDR1 MGHDK, CDR2 SYGVNS. CDR3 size: 16 residues. V shed 3 bases and J 3 bases; nucleotides not matched to a gene: 7. For the CDR3, the DNA is TGTGCCAGCAGTGACCAGTCGGGGACAGGGGGCTACGAGCAGTACTTC. It is translated as CASSDQSGTGGYEQYF.

CDR3 loop: CASRQNQGSYNEQFF. The CDR3 nucleotides read TGTGCCAGCAGACAAAACCAGGGCTCCTACAATGAGCAGTTCTTC. This chain uses TRBV5-4 with TRBJ2-1; tentative D call: TRBD1 (5 bases). The germline V gene has CDR1 SGHNT and CDR2 YYREEE (reference sequence). The CDR3 is made up of 15 amino acids. V gave up 5 bases and J gave up 0 bases, with 12 bases separating them.

This rearrangement joins TRBV6-1 to TRBJ2-7; D possibly corresponds to TRBD2 (5 bases). V lost 2 bases and J lost 1, with 9 bases in between. Germline CDR1 reads MNHNS; CDR2 reads SASEGT. This CDR3 contains 14 residues. The CDR3 is CASSEWGVSYEQYF. The CDR3 nucleotides are TGTGCCAGCAGTGAATGGGGAGTGTCCTACGAGCAGTACTTC.

The V call is TRBV4-1, the J call TRBJ2-5, with 7 bases lining up with TRBD2. With 4 bases clipped from V and 4 bases from J, the junction kept 3 bases outside the gene matches. The CDR3 runs to 13 residues. Germline assignment: CDR1 MGHRA and CDR2 YSYEKL. CDR3 residues: CASSLSGSETQYF. Here the CDR3 DNA reads TGCGCCAGCAGCCTTAGCGGGTCAGAGACCCAGTACTTC.

This clone has a handful of counts. V gene TRBV13 combines with J gene TRBJ1-3; D is possibly TRBD1 (6 bases). V was cut by 6 bases and J by 1 base, with 10 bases left in between. Per germline, CDR1 PRHDT and CDR2 FYEKMQ (reference sequence). This CDR3 contains 14 residues. The CDR3 loop reads CASSSQGSGNTIYF. CDR3 sequence (DNA): TGTGCCAGCAGTTCCCAGGGGTCTGGAAACACCATATATTTT.

The chain combines TRBV6-5 with TRBJ1-4, with D unclear. V lost 6 bases to trimming and J lost 4 bases, with 12 bases between them. The CDR3 sequence is 14 residues long. Looked up from germline, CDR1 is MNHEY and CDR2 is SVGAGI. CDR3 in DNA: TGTGCCAGCAGCGGCGGGATAGGTAATGAAAAACTGTTTTTT. It specifies CASSGGIGNEKLFF.

In DNA form, the CDR3 reads TGTGCCAGCAGCTTCGGGAGTATGAACACTGAAGCTTTCTTT. Protein product: CASSFGSMNTEAFF. V usage is TRBV7-6 and J usage is TRBJ1-1, with D unclear. The V end was cut by 3 bases, the J end by 0 bases, with 8 bases between. The CDR3 length is 14 residues. In germline, CDR1 is SGHVS, CDR2 FNYEAQ.

The chain couples TRBV5-6 to TRBJ1-2, with 8 bases identical to TRBD1. Trimming at V came to 3 bases and at J to 3 bases, leaving 10 bases not matched to a gene. There are 16 residues in the CDR3. Germline V gene lookup returns CDR1 SGHDT and CDR2 YYEEEE. The CDR3 sequence is CASSWGSDRGHYGYTF. Written as DNA, the CDR3 is TGTGCCAGCAGCTGGGGTAGTGACAGGGGTCACTATGGCTACACCTTC.

The chain employs TRBV30 and TRBJ1-3; D remains ambiguous. Germline V CDR1 and CDR2: GTSNPN, SVGIG (reference sequence). The ends were cut back, 0 bases at V and 0 bases at J, with 6 bases in the middle. There are 14 residues in the CDR3. CDR3 sequence: CAWSVLSSGNTIYF. CDR3 nucleotide sequence: TGTGCCTGGAGTGTACTATCCTCTGGAAACACCATATATTTT.